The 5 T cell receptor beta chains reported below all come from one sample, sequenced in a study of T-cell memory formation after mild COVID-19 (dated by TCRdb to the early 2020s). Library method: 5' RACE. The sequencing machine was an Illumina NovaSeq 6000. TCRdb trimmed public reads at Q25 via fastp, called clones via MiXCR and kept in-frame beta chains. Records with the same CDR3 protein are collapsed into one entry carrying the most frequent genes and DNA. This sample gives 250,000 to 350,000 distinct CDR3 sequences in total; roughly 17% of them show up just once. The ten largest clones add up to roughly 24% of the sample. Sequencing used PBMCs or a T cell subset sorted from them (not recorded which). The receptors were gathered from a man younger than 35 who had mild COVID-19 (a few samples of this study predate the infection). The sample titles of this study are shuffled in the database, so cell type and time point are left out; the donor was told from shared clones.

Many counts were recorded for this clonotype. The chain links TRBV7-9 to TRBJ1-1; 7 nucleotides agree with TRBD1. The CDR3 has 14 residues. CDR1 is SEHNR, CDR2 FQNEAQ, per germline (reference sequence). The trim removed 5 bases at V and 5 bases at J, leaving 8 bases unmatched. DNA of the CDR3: TGTGCCAGCAGCGGGAGGGGGCTGGGTACTGAAGCTTTCTTT. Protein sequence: CASSGRGLGTEAFF. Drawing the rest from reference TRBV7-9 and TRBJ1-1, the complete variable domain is DTGVSQNPRHKITKRGQNVTFRCDPISEHNRLYWYRQTLGQGPEFLTYFQNEAQLEKSRLLSDRFSAERPKGSFSTLEIQRTEQGDSAMYLCASSGRGLGTEAFFGQGTRLTVV.

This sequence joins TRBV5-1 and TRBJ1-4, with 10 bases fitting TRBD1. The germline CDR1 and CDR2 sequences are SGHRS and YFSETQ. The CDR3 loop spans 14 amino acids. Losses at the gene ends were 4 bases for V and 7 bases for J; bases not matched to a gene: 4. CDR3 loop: CASSPGTGAEKLFF. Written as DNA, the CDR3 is TGCGCCAGCAGCCCGGGGACAGGGGCTGAAAAACTGTTTTTT.

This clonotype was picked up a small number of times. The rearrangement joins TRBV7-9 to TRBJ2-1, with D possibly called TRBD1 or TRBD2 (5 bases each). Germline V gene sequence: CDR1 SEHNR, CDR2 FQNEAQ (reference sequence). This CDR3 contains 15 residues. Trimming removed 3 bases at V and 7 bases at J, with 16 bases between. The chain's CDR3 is CASSFAGTRRNEQFF. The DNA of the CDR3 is TGTGCCAGCAGCTTTGCCGGGACCCGAAGGAATGAGCAGTTCTTC. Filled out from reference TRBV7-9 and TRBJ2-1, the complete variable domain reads DTGVSQNPRHKITKRGQNVTFRCDPISEHNRLYWYRQTLGQGPEFLTYFQNEAQLEKSRLLSDRFSAERPKGSFSTLEIQRTEQGDSAMYLCASSFAGTRRNEQFFGPGTRLTVL.

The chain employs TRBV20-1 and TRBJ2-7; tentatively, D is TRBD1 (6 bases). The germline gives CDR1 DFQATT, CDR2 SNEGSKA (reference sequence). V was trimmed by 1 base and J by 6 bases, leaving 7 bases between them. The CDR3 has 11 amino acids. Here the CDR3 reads CSARGGREQYF. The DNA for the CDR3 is TGCAGTGCTAGAGGGGGGCGCGAGCAGTACTTC.

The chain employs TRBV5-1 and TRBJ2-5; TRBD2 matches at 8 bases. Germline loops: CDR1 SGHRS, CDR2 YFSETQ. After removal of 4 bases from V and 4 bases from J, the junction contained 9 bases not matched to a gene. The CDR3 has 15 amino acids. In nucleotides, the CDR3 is TGCGCCAGCAGCCCGTACGGGGGGGCCGGAGAGACCCAGTACTTC. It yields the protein CASSPYGGAGETQYF.